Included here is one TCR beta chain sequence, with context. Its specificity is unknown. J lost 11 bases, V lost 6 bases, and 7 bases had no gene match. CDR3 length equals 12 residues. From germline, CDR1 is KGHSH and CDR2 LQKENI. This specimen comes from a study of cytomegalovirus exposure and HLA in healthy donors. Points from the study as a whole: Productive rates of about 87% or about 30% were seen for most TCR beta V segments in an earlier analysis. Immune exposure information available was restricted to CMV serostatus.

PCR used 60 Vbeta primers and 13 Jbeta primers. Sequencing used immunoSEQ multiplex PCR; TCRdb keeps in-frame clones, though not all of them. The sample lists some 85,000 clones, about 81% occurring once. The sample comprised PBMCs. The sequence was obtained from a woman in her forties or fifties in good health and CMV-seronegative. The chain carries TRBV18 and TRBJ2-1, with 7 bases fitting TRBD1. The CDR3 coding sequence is TGTGCCAGCTCGGGGGACAGCCAAAAGCAGTTCTTC. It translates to CASSGDSQKQFF.